The next 9 T cell receptor beta chains were all read from a single sample in a study of early T cells in non-severe SARS-CoV-2 infection. TCRdb re-called the 5' RACE reads with MiXCR, one entry per CDR3 protein. The data show tens of thousands of distinct CDR3 sequences, with about 9.4% seen just once and 4.5% to 5.5% held by the top ten. Material: whole blood. Receptors were obtained from an adult who was a healthcare worker with PCR-confirmed SARS-CoV-2 infection or an uninfected control (not recorded which).

This clonotype was counted ten times or more. The CDR3 nucleotides read TGTGCCAGCTCACCTCTTGGGAGCTCTGGGGCCAACGTCCTGACTTTC. This codes for CASSPLGSSGANVLTF. The chain couples TRBV18 to TRBJ2-6; a possible D gene is TRBD2 (5 bases). The germline V and J ends were trimmed by 3 bases and 0 bases, with 9 bases remaining between them. The germline V gene encodes CDR1 KGHSH and CDR2 LQKENI. The CDR3 has 16 amino acids.

The chain couples TRBV28 to TRBJ2-7; D is unclear. V was shortened by 5 bases and J by 2 bases, with 4 bases between the two germline ends. This CDR3 spans 11 amino acids. Germline CDR1 and CDR2: MDHEN and SYDVKM. The CDR3 loop reads CASSRPYEQYF. CDR3 bases: TGTGCCAGCAGTCGGCCCTACGAGCAGTACTTC.

This clonotype has only a few counts. The CDR3 spells CASSPPLSPTGELFF. DNA for the CDR3: TGTGCCAGCTCACCACCCTTATCCCCCACCGGGGAGCTGTTTTTT. The V call is TRBV18, the J call TRBJ2-2; no clear D. The CDR3 covers 15 residues. V lost 0 bases and J 4 bases, leaving 9 bases between the germline ends. CDR1 KGHSH and CDR2 LQKENI come from the germline V gene.

This clonotype turned up a few times. This chain uses TRBV4-2 with TRBJ2-4; D may match TRBD1 or TRBD2 (5 bases each). V lost 0 bases, J lost 2 bases, and 14 bases lay in between. CDR1 and CDR2 (germline): LGHNA, YNFKEQ. The CDR3 covers 17 residues. CDR3 residues: CASSQDQGTTTKNIQYF. Written as DNA, the CDR3 is TGTGCCAGCAGCCAAGATCAGGGAACGACTACCAAAAACATTCAGTACTTC.

The rearrangement joins TRBV12-3 or TRBV12-4 to TRBJ2-3; TRBD2 matches at 8 bases. The CDR3 extends over 14 amino acids. V gave up 2 bases and J gave up 11 bases; unmatched junction bases: 9. In DNA form, the CDR3 reads TGTGCCAGCAGTTTAAGCGGGAGATGGTTGGGGCAGTATTTT. Its translation is CASSLSGRWLGQYF.

This clonotype was detected a few times. At one boundary the junction diverges from the germline segment, which might be a read error. The rearrangement links TRBV29-1 to TRBJ1-4, with a possible D match to TRBD1 (6 bases). The CDR3 sequence is 14 residues long. Germline values: CDR1 SQVTM, CDR2 ANQGSEA. This chain's CDR3 is CSAGPTGNNERLFF. CDR3 bases: TGCAGCGCGGGCCCGACAGGAAATAATGAAAGACTGTTTTTT. Complete variable domain (other parts from reference TRBV29-1 and TRBJ1-4): SAVISQKPSRDICQRGTSLTIQCQVDSQVTMMFWYRQQPGQSLTLIATANQGSEATYESGFVIDKFPISRPNLTFSTLTVSNMSPEDSSIYLCSAGPTGNNERLFFGSGTQLSVL.

In its sample, this clonotype was seen a few times. CDR3 sequence reads: CASSPWTGGEDTQYF. The CDR3 region has the DNA TGTGCCAGCAGTCCGTGGACAGGCGGAGAAGATACGCAGTATTTT. V and J are TRBV2 and TRBJ2-3, with 7 bases identical to TRBD1. The CDR3 extends over 15 amino acids. CDR1 SNHLY and CDR2 FYNNEI come from the germline V gene. V gave up 5 bases and J gave up 5 bases; unmatched junction bases: 10.

This clonotype came up many times. The V and J genes are TRBV7-2 and TRBJ2-1, with D unclear. Between the trimmed V and J ends, which lost 3 bases and 1 base, there was a span of 10 bases. Germline V gene data show CDR1 as SGHTA and CDR2 as FQGNSA. This CDR3 spans 15 amino acids. CDR3 amino acids: CASSFLWSSYNEQFF. DNA for the CDR3: TGTGCCAGCAGCTTTCTCTGGAGTTCCTACAATGAGCAGTTCTTC.

This clonotype was observed a few times. The V call is TRBV2, the J call TRBJ2-6; D is uncertain. V lost 3 bases, J lost 0 bases, and 6 bases lay in between. The CDR3 is 15 residues long. Germline V gene sequence: CDR1 SNHLY, CDR2 FYNNEI. As DNA, the CDR3 is TGTGCCAGCAGTGATTGGAGCTCTGGGGCCAACGTCCTGACTTTC. This translates into CASSDWSSGANVLTF.